This is a list of T cell receptor beta chains from one sample in a study of early T cells in non-severe SARS-CoV-2 infection. Using its own MiXCR run on the 5' RACE reads, TCRdb lists one record per CDR3 protein. The sample consists of some 75,000 distinct CDR3 sequences, around 13% of them appearing once. Sequencing used whole blood. The receptors shown here come from an adult who was a healthcare worker with PCR-confirmed SARS-CoV-2 infection or an uninfected control (not recorded which). CDR3s include the opening cysteine and the closing phenylalanine or tryptophan. D genes are given only for firm matches. Size is omitted from some rows. Given values are once, few, many or a class for expanded clones.

>TRBV28|NA|NA|TRBJ1-5
CASSVGGGNQPQHF
TGTGCCAGCAGTGTGGGCGGCGGCAATCAGCCCCAGCATTTT
>TRBV7-2|few|TRBD1|TRBJ2-3
CASSPDRVIADTQYF
TGTGCCAGCAGCCCGGACAGGGTAATTGCAGATACGCAGTATTTT
>TRBV30|NA|TRBD1|TRBJ2-7
CAWSKGTGPYEQYF
TGTGCCTGGAGCAAGGGGACAGGTCCCTACGAGCAGTACTTC
>TRBV4-1|few|NA|TRBJ2-3
CASSQDIRGGSADTQYF
TGCGCCAGCAGCCAAGACATTAGGGGCGGTTCGGCAGATACGCAGTATTTT
>TRBV19|many|TRBD2|TRBJ2-1
CASSRAGSSSYNEQFF
TGTGCCAGTAGTCGAGCGGGGTCGAGCTCCTACAATGAGCAGTTCTTC
>TRBV29-1|NA|NA|TRBJ2-7
CSVAVGGYEQYF
TGCAGCGTTGCGGTGGGAGGCTACGAGCAGTACTTC
>TRBV7-9|NA|NA|TRBJ1-2
CASSLESSYYGYTF
TGTGCCAGCAGCTTAGAGTCAAGCTATTATGGCTACACCTTC
>TRBV7-9|many|TRBD2|TRBJ2-3
CASSLAGATDTQYF
TGTGCTAGCAGCTTAGCGGGGGCCACAGATACGCAGTATTTT
>TRBV30|NA|TRBD2|TRBJ2-3
CAWSPGTSGTDTQYF
TGTGCCTGGAGTCCCGGGACTAGCGGCACAGATACGCAGTATTTT
>TRBV25-1|NA|NA|TRBJ2-3
CASSEMTNRRGTDTQYF
TGTGCCAGCAGTGAAATGACTAACCGGAGAGGCACAGATACGCAGTATTTT
>TRBV5-1|many|TRBD1|TRBJ1-2
CASSREQGAPGYTF
TGCGCCAGCAGTCGTGAACAGGGGGCGCCCGGCTACACCTTC
>TRBV6-5|few|NA|TRBJ1-2
CASSYGYGYTF
TGTGCCAGCAGTTATGGGTATGGCTACACCTTC
>TRBV20-1|once|NA|TRBJ2-3
CSARDQREDTQYF
TGCAGTGCTAGAGATCAACGAGAAGATACGCAGTATTTT
>TRBV25-1|many|NA|TRBJ1-1
CASSESIGLRGTEAFF
TGTGCCAGCAGTGAGTCTATTGGACTCCGAGGGACTGAAGCTTTCTTT
>TRBV7-2|few|TRBD1|TRBJ1-2
CASSMTGARGYTF
TGTGCCAGCAGCATGACAGGGGCACGGGGCTACACCTTC
>TRBV20-1|NA|NA|TRBJ2-3
CSARGLASDTQYF
TGCAGTGCTCGGGGGCTAGCATCAGATACGCAGTATTTT
>TRBV7-2|NA|NA|TRBJ2-2
CASSPRVNTGELFF
TGTGCCAGCAGCCCTAGGGTAAACACCGGGGAGCTGTTTTTT
>TRBV6-6|few|TRBD2|TRBJ2-3
CASSRPTSGVSTDTQYF
TGTGCCAGCAGTCGGCCGACTAGCGGGGTTAGCACAGATACGCAGTATTTT
>TRBV6-1|NA|NA|TRBJ2-7
CATGGRREQYF
TGTGCCACCGGGGGCCGCCGGGAGCAGTACTTC
>TRBV6-6|NA|NA|TRBJ1-6
CASRSDSPLHF
TGTGCCAGCAGGAGTGATTCACCCCTCCACTTT
>TRBV6-6|many|TRBD1|TRBJ2-3
CASSYPPGQRRDTQYF
TGTGCCAGCAGTTACCCCCCGGGACAGAGACGAGATACGCAGTATTTT